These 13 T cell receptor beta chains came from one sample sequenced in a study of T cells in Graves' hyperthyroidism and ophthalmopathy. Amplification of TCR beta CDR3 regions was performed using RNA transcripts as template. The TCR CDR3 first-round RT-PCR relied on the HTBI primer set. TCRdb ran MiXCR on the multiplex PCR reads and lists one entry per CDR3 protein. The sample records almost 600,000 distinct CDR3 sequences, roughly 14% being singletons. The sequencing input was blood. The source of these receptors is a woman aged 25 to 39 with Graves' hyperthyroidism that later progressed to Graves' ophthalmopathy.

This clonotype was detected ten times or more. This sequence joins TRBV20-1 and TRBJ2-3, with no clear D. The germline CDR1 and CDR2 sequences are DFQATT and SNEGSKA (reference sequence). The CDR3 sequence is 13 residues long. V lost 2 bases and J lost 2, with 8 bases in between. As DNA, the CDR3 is TGCAGTGCTAGACGGGCTCTCACAGATACGCAGTATTTT. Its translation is CSARRALTDTQYF.

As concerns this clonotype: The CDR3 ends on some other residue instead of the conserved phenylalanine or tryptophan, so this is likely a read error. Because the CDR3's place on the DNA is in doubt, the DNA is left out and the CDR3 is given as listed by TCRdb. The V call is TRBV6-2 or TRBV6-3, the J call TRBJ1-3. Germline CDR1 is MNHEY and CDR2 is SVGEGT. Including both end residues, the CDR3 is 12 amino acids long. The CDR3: CASSYRQRPGLA.

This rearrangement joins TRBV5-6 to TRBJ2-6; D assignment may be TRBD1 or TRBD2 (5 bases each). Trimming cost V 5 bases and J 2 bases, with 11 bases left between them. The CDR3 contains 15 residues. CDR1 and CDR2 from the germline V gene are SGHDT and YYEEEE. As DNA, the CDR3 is TGTGCCAGCAGTCGAAGGGGAGCTGGGGCCAACGTCCTGACTTTC. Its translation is CASSRRGAGANVLTF.

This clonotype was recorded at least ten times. The CDR3 sequence: CASSDLRVQGVVVVETQYF. CDR3 DNA sequence: TGTGCCAGCAGCGATTTAAGGGTACAGGGGGTTGTAGTGGTGGAGACCCAGTACTTC. The J gene is TRBJ2-5, the V gene TRBV6-1; 8 bases fit TRBD1. Germline V gene lookup returns CDR1 MNHNS and CDR2 SASEGT. The CDR3 is made up of 19 amino acids. V shed 6 bases and J 5 bases; nucleotides not matched to a gene: 23.

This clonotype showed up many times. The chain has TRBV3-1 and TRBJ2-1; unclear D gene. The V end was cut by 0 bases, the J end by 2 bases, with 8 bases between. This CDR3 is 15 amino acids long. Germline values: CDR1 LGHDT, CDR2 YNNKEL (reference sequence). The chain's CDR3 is CASSQDQAPYNEQFF. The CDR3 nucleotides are TGTGCCAGCAGCCAAGATCAGGCCCCCTACAATGAGCAGTTCTTC.

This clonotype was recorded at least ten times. The CDR3 protein is CASSVSPAPRETQYF. CDR3 DNA: TGTGCCAGCAGCGTATCCCCGGCGCCGAGGGAGACCCAGTACTTC. The rearrangement uses TRBV9 and TRBJ2-5; no definite D call. The CDR3 has 15 residues. Trimming pared 1 base from V and 5 bases from J, leaving 15 bases between. Germline V gene lookup returns CDR1 SGDLS and CDR2 YYNGEE.

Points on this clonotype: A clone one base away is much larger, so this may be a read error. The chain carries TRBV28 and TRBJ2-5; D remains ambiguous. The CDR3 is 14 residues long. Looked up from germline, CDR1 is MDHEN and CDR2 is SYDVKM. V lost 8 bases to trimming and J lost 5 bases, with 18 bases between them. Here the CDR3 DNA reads TGTGCCAGCGGGATTCAGTGGGCGCAGGAGACCCAGTACTTC. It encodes CASGIQWAQETQYF.

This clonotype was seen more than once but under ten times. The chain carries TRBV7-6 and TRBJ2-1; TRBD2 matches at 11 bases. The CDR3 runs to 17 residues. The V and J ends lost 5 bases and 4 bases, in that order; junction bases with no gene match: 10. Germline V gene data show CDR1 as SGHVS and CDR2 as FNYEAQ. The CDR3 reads CASSPGTSGARYNEQFF. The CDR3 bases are TGTGCCAGCAGCCCTGGGACTAGCGGAGCCCGTTACAATGAGCAGTTCTTC.

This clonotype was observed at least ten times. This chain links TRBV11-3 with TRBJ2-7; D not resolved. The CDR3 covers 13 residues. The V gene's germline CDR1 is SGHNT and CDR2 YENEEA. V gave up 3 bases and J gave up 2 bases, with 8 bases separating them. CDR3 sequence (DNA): TGTGCCAGCAGCTTCGACCAGGCCTACGAGCAGTACTTC. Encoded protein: CASSFDQAYEQYF.

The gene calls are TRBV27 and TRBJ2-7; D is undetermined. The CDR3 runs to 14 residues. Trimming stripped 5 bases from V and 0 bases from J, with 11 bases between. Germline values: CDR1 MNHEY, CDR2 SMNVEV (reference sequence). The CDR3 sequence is CASSVMGLSYEQYF. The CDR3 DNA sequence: TGTGCCAGCAGTGTCATGGGTCTCTCCTACGAGCAGTACTTC.

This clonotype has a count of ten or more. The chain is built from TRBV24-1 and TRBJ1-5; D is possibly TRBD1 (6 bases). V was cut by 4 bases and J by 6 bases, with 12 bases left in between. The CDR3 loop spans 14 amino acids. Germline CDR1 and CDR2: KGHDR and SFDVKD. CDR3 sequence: CATSEGQPSQPQHF. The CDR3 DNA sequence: TGTGCCACCAGTGAAGGACAGCCGAGTCAGCCCCAGCATTTT.

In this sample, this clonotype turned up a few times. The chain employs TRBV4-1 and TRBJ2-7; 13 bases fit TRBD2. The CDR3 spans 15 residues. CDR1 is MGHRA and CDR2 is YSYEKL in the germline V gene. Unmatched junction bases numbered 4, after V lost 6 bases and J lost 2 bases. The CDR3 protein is CASRRGTSGTYEQYF. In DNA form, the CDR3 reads TGCGCCAGCAGACGTGGGACTAGCGGGACCTACGAGCAGTACTTC.

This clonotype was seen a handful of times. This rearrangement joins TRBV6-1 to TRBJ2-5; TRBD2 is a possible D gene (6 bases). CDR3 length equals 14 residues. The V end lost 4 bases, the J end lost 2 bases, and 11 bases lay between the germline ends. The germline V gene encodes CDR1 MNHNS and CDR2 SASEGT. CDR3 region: CASSVGGAQETQYF. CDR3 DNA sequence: TGTGCCAGCAGTGTTGGCGGGGCTCAAGAGACCCAGTACTTC.